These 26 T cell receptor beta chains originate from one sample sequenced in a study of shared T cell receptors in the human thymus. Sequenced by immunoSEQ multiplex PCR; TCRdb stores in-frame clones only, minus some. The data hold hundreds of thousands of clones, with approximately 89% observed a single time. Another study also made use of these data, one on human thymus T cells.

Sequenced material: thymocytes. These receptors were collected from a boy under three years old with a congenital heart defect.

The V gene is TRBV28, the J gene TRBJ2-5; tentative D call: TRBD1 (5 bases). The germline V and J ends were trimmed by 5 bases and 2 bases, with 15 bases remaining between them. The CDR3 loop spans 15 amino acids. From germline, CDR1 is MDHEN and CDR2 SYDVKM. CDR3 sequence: CASSKGVRSQETQYF. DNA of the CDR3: TGTGCCAGCAGTAAAGGGGTTAGGTCACAAGAGACCCAGTACTTC.

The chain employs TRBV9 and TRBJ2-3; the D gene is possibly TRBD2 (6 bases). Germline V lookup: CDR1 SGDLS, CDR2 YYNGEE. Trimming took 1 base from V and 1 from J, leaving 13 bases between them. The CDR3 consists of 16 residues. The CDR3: CASSVLGGARTDTQYF. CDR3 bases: TGTGCCAGCAGCGTACTTGGCGGGGCCCGCACAGATACGCAGTATTTT.

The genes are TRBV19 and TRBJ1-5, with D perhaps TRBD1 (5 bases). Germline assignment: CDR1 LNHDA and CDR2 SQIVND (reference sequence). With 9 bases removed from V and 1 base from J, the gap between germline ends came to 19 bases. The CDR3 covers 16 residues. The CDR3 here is CASRPTREGSNQPQHF. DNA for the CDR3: TGTGCCAGCCGTCCGACCAGGGAAGGGAGCAATCAGCCCCAGCATTTT.

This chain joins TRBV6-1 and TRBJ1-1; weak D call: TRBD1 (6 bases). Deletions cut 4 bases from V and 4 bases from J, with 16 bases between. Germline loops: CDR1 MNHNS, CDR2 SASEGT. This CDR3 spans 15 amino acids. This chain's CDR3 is CASSARWGLSTEAFF. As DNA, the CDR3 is TGTGCCAGCAGTGCCCGTTGGGGGCTGAGCACTGAAGCTTTCTTT.

The CDR3 DNA reads TGTGCCAGCAGTTTTTCTAGAGAGGACGAGCAGTACTTC. It specifies CASSFSREDEQYF. The chain employs TRBV28 and TRBJ2-7; D gene ambiguous. Germline V gives CDR1 MDHEN, CDR2 SYDVKM. V shed 3 bases and J shed 5 bases, with 11 bases lying between them. The CDR3 contains 13 residues.

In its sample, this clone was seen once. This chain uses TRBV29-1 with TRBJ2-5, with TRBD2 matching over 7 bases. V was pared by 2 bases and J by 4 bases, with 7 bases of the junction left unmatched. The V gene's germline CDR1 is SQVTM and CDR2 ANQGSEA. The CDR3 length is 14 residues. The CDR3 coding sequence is TGCAGCGTTGAATGCCTATCGGGAGGAGAGACCCAGTACTTC. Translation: CSVECLSGGETQYF.

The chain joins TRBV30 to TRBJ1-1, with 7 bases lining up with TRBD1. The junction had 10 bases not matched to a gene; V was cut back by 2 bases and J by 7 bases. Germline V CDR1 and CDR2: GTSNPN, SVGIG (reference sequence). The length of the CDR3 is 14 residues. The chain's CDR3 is CAWSLNDRGHEAFF. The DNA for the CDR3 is TGTGCCTGGAGTCTCAACGATAGGGGGCATGAAGCTTTCTTT.

Written as DNA, the CDR3 is TGTGCCAGTAGCCGACCGGGACTAGCGGCGAGGAGCTCCTACAATGAGCAGTTCTTC. It is translated as CASSRPGLAARSSYNEQFF. The V and J genes are TRBV19 and TRBJ2-1; TRBD2 matches 11 bases. V gave up 6 bases and J gave up 0 bases; unmatched junction bases: 13. This CDR3 has 19 amino acids. Germline lookup yields CDR1 LNHDA and CDR2 SQIVND (reference sequence).

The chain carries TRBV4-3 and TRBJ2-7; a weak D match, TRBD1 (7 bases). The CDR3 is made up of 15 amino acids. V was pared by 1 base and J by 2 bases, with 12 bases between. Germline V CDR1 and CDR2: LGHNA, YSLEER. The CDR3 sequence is CASSQGRDRTYEQYF. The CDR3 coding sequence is TGCGCCAGCAGCCAAGGGAGGGACAGAACCTACGAGCAGTACTTC.

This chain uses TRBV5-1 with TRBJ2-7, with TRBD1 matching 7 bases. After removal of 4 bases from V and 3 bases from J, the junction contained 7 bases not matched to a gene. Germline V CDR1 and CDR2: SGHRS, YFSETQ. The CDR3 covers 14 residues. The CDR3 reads CASSLWDRNYEQYF. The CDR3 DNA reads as TGCGCCAGCAGCCTCTGGGACAGAAACTACGAGCAGTACTTC.

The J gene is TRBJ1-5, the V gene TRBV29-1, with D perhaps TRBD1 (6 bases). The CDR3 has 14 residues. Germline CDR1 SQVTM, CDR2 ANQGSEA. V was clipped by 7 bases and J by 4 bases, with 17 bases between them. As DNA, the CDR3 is TGCAGCGCCGTTACAGGGATTGGAAATCAGCCCCAGCATTTT. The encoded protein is CSAVTGIGNQPQHF.

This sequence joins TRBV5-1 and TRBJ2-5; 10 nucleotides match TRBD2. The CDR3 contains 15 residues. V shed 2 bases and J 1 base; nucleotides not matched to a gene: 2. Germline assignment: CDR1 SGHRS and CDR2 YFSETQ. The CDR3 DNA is TGCGCCAGCAGCTTAACTAGCGGGGCCCAAGAGACCCAGTACTTC. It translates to CASSLTSGAQETQYF.

CDR3 protein: CASSHSPGQGSYEQYF. CDR3 nucleotides: TGCGCCAGCAGCCATTCCCCGGGACAGGGGTCCTACGAGCAGTACTTC. This chain connects TRBV4-1 to TRBJ2-7, with 10 bases aligning to TRBD1. This CDR3 is built from 16 residues. J gave up 1 base and V 3 bases, and 6 bases lay outside the gene matches. Germline V gene lookup returns CDR1 MGHRA and CDR2 YSYEKL.

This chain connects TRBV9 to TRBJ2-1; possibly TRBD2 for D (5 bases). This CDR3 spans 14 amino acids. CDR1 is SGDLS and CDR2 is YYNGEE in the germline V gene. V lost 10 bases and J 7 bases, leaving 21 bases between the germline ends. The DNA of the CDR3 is TGTGCCTCGGCTAGTAGAGGGTTGGGGAATGAGCAGTTCTTC. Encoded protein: CASASRGLGNEQFF.

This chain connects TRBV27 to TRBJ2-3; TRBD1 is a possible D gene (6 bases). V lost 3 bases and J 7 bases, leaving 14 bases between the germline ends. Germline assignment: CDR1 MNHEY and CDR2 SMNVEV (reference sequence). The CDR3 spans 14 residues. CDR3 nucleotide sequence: TGTGCCAGCAGTTTCTCGACAGGAGTACATACGCAGTATTTT. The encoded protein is CASSFSTGVHTQYF.

The CDR3, as DNA: TGCGCCAGCGTCGGGAATCGAGGAGGGGCAGATACGCAGTATTTT. This codes for CASVGNRGGADTQYF. The chain is built from TRBV10-2 and TRBJ2-3; the D gene is possibly TRBD2 (6 bases). The germline CDR1 and CDR2 sequences are WSHSY and SAAADI. The CDR3 totals 15 residues. V lost 8 bases, J lost 4 bases, and 19 bases lay in between.

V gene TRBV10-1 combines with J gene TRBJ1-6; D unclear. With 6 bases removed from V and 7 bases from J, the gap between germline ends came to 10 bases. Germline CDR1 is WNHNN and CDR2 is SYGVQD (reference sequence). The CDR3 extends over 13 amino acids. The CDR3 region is CASRREQNSPLHF. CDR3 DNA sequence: TGCGCCAGCAGGCGGGAACAAAATTCACCCCTCCACTTT.

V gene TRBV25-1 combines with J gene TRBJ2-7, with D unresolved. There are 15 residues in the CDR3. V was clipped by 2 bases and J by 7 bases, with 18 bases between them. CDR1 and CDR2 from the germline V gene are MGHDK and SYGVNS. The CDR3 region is CASSEDSIGPLEQYF. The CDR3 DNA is TGTGCCAGCAGTGAAGATAGCATAGGCCCCTTGGAGCAGTACTTC.

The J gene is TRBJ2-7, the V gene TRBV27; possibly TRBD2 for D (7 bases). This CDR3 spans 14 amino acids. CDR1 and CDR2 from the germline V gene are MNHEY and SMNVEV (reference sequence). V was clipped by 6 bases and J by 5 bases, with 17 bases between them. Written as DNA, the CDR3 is TGTGCCAGCAGCCTCGGTCGGGGGGCAGACGAGCAGTACTTC. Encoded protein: CASSLGRGADEQYF.

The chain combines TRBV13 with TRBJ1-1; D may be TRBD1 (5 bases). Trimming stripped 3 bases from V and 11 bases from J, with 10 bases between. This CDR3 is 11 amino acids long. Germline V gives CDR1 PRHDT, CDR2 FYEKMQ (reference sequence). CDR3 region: CASSFSGGAFF. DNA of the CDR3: TGTGCCAGCAGCTTTTCCGGGGGTGCTTTCTTT.

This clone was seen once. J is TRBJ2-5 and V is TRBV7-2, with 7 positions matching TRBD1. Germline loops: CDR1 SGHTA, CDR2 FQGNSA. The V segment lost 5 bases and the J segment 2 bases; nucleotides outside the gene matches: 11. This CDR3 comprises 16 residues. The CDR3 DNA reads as TGTGCCAGCAGCACCCACAGGGGTTTAAAACAAGAGACCCAGTACTTC. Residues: CASSTHRGLKQETQYF.

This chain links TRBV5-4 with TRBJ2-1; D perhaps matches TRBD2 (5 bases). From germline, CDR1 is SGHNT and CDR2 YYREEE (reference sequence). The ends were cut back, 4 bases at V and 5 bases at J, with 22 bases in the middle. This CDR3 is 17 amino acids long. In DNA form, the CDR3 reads TGTGCCAGCAGCACGGGGTCGGCTAGCAGAGGCGACAATGAGCAGTTCTTC. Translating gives CASSTGSASRGDNEQFF.

CDR3 nucleotide sequence: TGTGCCAGCAGATTACAGGGGCCAGATGAAAAACTGTTTTTT. Amino acids: CASRLQGPDEKLFF. The V and J genes are TRBV6-5 and TRBJ1-4; 7 bases line up with TRBD1. The CDR3 is 14 residues long. Germline V lookup: CDR1 MNHEY, CDR2 SVGAGI. J gave up 6 bases and V 6 bases, and 7 bases lay outside the gene matches.

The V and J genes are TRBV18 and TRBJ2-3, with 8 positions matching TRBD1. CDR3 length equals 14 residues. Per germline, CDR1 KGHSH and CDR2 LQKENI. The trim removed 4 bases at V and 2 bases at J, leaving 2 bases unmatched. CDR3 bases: TGTGCCAGCTCACGACAGGGGTACACAGATACGCAGTATTTT. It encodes CASSRQGYTDTQYF.

This CDR3 is CASTKRQGVLVGELFF. CDR3 nucleotides: TGTGCCAGTACTAAGAGACAGGGGGTTCTTGTCGGGGAGCTGTTTTTT. V usage is TRBV19 and J usage is TRBJ2-2, with 9 bases lining up with TRBD1. This CDR3 comprises 16 residues. The germline gives CDR1 LNHDA, CDR2 SQIVND (reference sequence). With V trimmed by 7 bases and J by 7 bases, 13 bases remained unmatched.

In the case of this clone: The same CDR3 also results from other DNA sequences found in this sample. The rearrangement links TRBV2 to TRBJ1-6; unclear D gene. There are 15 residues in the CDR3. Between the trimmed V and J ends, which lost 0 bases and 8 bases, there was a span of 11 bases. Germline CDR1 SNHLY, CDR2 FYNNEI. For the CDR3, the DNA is TGTGCCAGCAGTGAAGCGCGGGCAGAATATTCACCCCTCCACTTT. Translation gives CASSEARAEYSPLHF.